The rows below give T cell receptor beta chains drawn from one sample of a study of T-cell memory formation after mild COVID-19. TCRdb re-analysed the 5' RACE reads in MiXCR, keeping a single row per CDR3 protein. The data show roughly 52,000 distinct CDR3 sequences, 8% to 10% seen once. The source material was PBMCs or a T cell subset sorted from them (not recorded which). These receptors all come from a man between 18 and 35 years old who had mild COVID-19 (a few samples of this study predate the infection). Cell type and time point are not known. The CDR3 runs from the conserved cysteine through the conserved F or W. The order of the fields is CDR3 length, clone size, J gene, V gene, D gene, CDR3 DNA, CDR3 protein. D genes are given only for firm matches. Only some rows state a clone size, as once, few, many or a class for expanded clones.

length: 15
size: many
J: TRBJ2-1
V: TRBV5-4
D: TRBD1
DNA: TGTGCCAGCAGCTTGGGGACAGGTCTTTACAATGAGCAGTTCTTC
CDR3: CASSLGTGLYNEQFF

length: 15
size: many
J: TRBJ2-2
V: TRBV6-5
D: NA
DNA: TGTGCCAGCAGTTATGGCGGGGAGAACACCGGGGAGCTGTTTTTT
CDR3: CASSYGGENTGELFF

length: 15
size: NA
J: TRBJ2-1
V: TRBV2
D: TRBD1
DNA: TGTGCCAGCGCGGTGGGGACAGGGGGAAAACCTGAGCAGTTCTTC
CDR3: CASAVGTGGKPEQFF

length: 15
size: few
J: TRBJ2-4
V: TRBV5-1
D: NA
DNA: TGCGCCAGCAGCTTGGGAGGTAGCGGAGTAAACATTCAGTACTTC
CDR3: CASSLGGSGVNIQYF

length: 14
size: few
J: TRBJ2-2
V: TRBV2
D: NA
DNA: TGTGCCAGCACCCCCGGGCGCGGCACCGGGGAGCTGTTTTTT
CDR3: CASTPGRGTGELFF

length: 12
size: NA
J: TRBJ2-5
V: TRBV7-9
D: NA
DNA: TGTGCCAGCAGTCAAACCCAAGAGACCCAGTACTTC
CDR3: CASSQTQETQYF

length: 18
size: NA
J: TRBJ1-1
V: TRBV27
D: TRBD1
DNA: TGTGCCAGCAGTTTGGGTAGGATTCGGACAGGGGCGAACACTGAAGCTTTCTTT
CDR3: CASSLGRIRTGANTEAFF

length: 15
size: many
J: TRBJ2-1
V: TRBV4-3
D: TRBD2
DNA: TGCGCCAGCAGCCCCGGGACTAGCTCCTACAATGAGCAGTTCTTC
CDR3: CASSPGTSSYNEQFF

length: 16
size: NA
J: TRBJ1-6
V: TRBV13
D: NA
DNA: TGTGCCAGCAGCTCGAGACCGGACAGTCCATATTCACCCCTCCACTTT
CDR3: CASSSRPDSPYSPLHF

length: 12
size: NA
J: TRBJ1-4
V: TRBV7-9
D: NA
DNA: TGTGCCAGCAGCTTACGGGATGAAAAACTGTTTTTT
CDR3: CASSLRDEKLFF

length: 15
size: many
J: TRBJ2-7
V: TRBV4-2
D: NA
DNA: TGTGCCAGCAGCCCTCAGAGGGGGGTCTCCTACGAGCAGTACTTC
CDR3: CASSPQRGVSYEQYF

length: 15
size: NA
J: TRBJ1-2
V: TRBV24-1
D: NA
DNA: TGTGCCACCAGGATCAGGACACTCGCCAACTATGGCTACACCTTC
CDR3: CATRIRTLANYGYTF

length: 14
size: few
J: TRBJ2-7
V: TRBV5-6
D: NA
DNA: TGTGCCAGCAGCTGGGGCACATACTCCTACGAGCAGTACTTC
CDR3: CASSWGTYSYEQYF

length: 16
size: few
J: TRBJ1-1
V: TRBV3-1
D: TRBD1
DNA: TGTGCCAGCAGCCAAGGCGGGGGACAGATAAAAGGGGAAGCTTTCTTT
CDR3: CASSQGGGQIKGEAFF

length: 16
size: many
J: TRBJ2-6
V: TRBV5-1
D: TRBD1
DNA: TGCGCCAGCAGCGGGACAGGTCTCTCTGGGGCCAACGTCCTGACTTTC
CDR3: CASSGTGLSGANVLTF

length: 15
size: many
J: TRBJ1-6
V: TRBV7-2
D: NA
DNA: TGTGCCAGCAGCTTAGAGGCCCCCGGGGCTTCACCCCTCCACTTT
CDR3: CASSLEAPGASPLHF

length: 14
size: few
J: TRBJ2-1
V: TRBV29-1
D: NA
DNA: TGCAGCGTTGAAGATCATCGGGGTTTCGGTGAGCAGTTCTTC
CDR3: CSVEDHRGFGEQFF

length: 17
size: many
J: TRBJ2-5
V: TRBV12-3/TRBV12-4
D: NA
DNA: TGTGCCAGCAGCCTAATGGGGGCCCGGGACGGCAAAGAGACCCAGTACTTC
CDR3: CASSLMGARDGKETQYF

length: 12
size: few
J: TRBJ1-5
V: TRBV12-3/TRBV12-4
D: NA
DNA: TGTGCCAGAGGGAGGGGGGAACAGCCCCAGCATTTT
CDR3: CARGRGEQPQHF

length: 14
size: many
J: TRBJ2-3
V: TRBV5-1
D: TRBD2
DNA: TGCGCCAGCAGCCGGAGCGGGGCTTCAGATACGCAGTATTTT
CDR3: CASSRSGASDTQYF

length: 14
size: NA
J: TRBJ2-3
V: TRBV5-1
D: NA
DNA: TGCGCCAGCAGCTTTGGACTTGTCACAGATACGCAGTATTTT
CDR3: CASSFGLVTDTQYF

length: 16
size: few
J: TRBJ1-1
V: TRBV7-2
D: NA
DNA: TGTGCCAGCAGCCCCCAGGCGTTACAGAGGGACACTGAAGCTTTCTTT
CDR3: CASSPQALQRDTEAFF

length: 17
size: few
J: TRBJ2-7
V: TRBV6-5
D: TRBD1
DNA: TGTGCCAGCAGTTACTCAGGGCCGGGACAGGGGGGCTACGAGCAGTACTTC
CDR3: CASSYSGPGQGGYEQYF